This T cell receptor (beta chain) was recovered during a study of breast tumors, draining lymph nodes, adjacent tissues. The lymph nodes were axillary draining lymph nodes from breast cancer patients. Via MiXCR, TCRdb re-called the multiplex PCR reads, giving one row per CDR3 protein. The table shows 150,000 to 200,000 distinct CDR3 sequences, with 25% to 40% occurring only once. The V segment lost 5 bases and the J segment 2 bases; nucleotides outside the gene matches: 3. The germline gives CDR1 DFQATT, CDR2 SNEGSKA (reference sequence). The CDR3 contains 13 residues. Sequenced material: axillary lymph node tissue. The rearrangement uses TRBV20-1 and TRBJ1-2, with 9 bases that match TRBD1. This clonotype was sampled from a female donor with breast cancer. Some clones in this sample may be carry-over from other donors' samples. CDR3 loop: CSAYGTGNYGYTF. Here the CDR3 DNA reads TGCAGTGCTTACGGGACAGGGAACTATGGCTACACCTTC.